Presented here are 29 T cell receptor beta chains from one specimen sequenced in a study of early T cells in non-severe SARS-CoV-2 infection. TCRdb called the 5' RACE reads again in MiXCR, with one record for every CDR3 protein. Of 90,000 to 130,000 distinct CDR3 sequences listed, 9.5% to 13% are singletons. Sequenced material: whole blood. The source of these receptors is an adult who was a healthcare worker with PCR-confirmed SARS-CoV-2 infection or an uninfected control (not recorded which).

The gene calls are TRBV19 and TRBJ2-7, with a weak D call TRBD1 (5 bases). The V gene lost 7 bases and the J gene lost 3 bases, with 13 bases spanning the gap. The V gene's germline CDR1 is LNHDA and CDR2 SQIVND (reference sequence). There are 13 residues in the CDR3. Here the CDR3 reads CASTSTESYEQYF. DNA of the CDR3: TGTGCCAGTACCTCGACAGAGAGCTACGAGCAGTACTTC.

The chain has TRBV14 and TRBJ2-5; the match to TRBD2 covers 7 bases. The CDR3 is 16 residues long. Trimming at V came to 4 bases and at J to 1 base, leaving 9 bases not matched to a gene. Germline lookup yields CDR1 SGHDN and CDR2 FVKESK. The CDR3 nucleotides read TGTGCCAGCAGCCGTCTCGGAGCGGGGTTCCAAGAGACCCAGTACTTC. Translation: CASSRLGAGFQETQYF.

This clonotype was seen a few times. The J gene is TRBJ2-3, the V gene TRBV7-6; D is unclear. This CDR3 spans 16 amino acids. The germline CDR1 and CDR2 sequences are SGHVS and FNYEAQ. With 1 base removed from V and 1 base from J, the gap between germline ends came to 12 bases. This CDR3 reads CASSLGGGSRTDTQYF. The CDR3 DNA follows: TGTGCCAGCAGCTTAGGGGGTGGGTCCCGCACAGATACGCAGTATTTT.

The sample holds a few counts of this clonotype. The chain carries TRBV18 and TRBJ1-5; no firm D call. Trimming took off 3 bases at V and 5 bases at J, with 11 bases between the two ends. Germline V lookup: CDR1 KGHSH, CDR2 LQKENI. The CDR3 runs to 14 residues. The CDR3 loop reads CASSPDIEYQPQHF. CDR3 nucleotide sequence: TGTGCCAGCTCACCCGACATAGAGTATCAGCCCCAGCATTTT. Combining the CDR3 with reference TRBV18 and TRBJ1-5 gives the whole variable domain NAGVMQNPRHLVRRRGQEARLRCSPMKGHSHVYWYRQLPEEGLKFMVYLQKENIIDESGMPKERFSAEFPKEGPSILRIQQVVRGDSAAYFCASSPDIEYQPQHFGDGTRLSIL.

In its sample, this clonotype was seen many times. The chain joins TRBV27 to TRBJ1-1, with D perhaps matching TRBD1 (6 bases). Germline loops: CDR1 MNHEY, CDR2 SMNVEV (reference sequence). The CDR3 spans 13 residues. The V gene lost 1 base and the J gene lost 10 bases, with 13 bases spanning the gap. The CDR3 spells CASSLWARGSAFF. The CDR3 DNA reads as TGTGCCAGCAGTTTATGGGCCAGGGGATCAGCTTTCTTT.

The V call is TRBV27, the J call TRBJ2-2; 8 nucleotides agree with TRBD1. This CDR3 spans 14 amino acids. Germline assignment: CDR1 MNHEY and CDR2 SMNVEV (reference sequence). With 4 bases clipped from V and 4 bases from J, the junction kept 2 bases outside the gene matches. This CDR3 reads CASSSGQATGELFF. DNA of the CDR3: TGTGCCAGCAGTTCGGGACAGGCCACCGGGGAGCTGTTTTTT.

There are many counts of this clonotype. This chain connects TRBV2 to TRBJ2-2; TRBD1 matches 7 bases. Germline V gene sequence: CDR1 SNHLY, CDR2 FYNNEI. V lost 8 bases to trimming and J lost 4 bases; unmatched junction nucleotides: 7. The CDR3 spans 14 residues. CDR3: CASARQGITGELFF. CDR3 nucleotide sequence: TGTGCCAGCGCGCGACAGGGTATCACCGGGGAGCTGTTTTTT.

This clonotype appeared many times. This chain links TRBV6-6 with TRBJ2-1; 10 nucleotides line up with TRBD2. CDR3 size: 20 residues. The V segment lost 0 bases and the J segment 0 bases; nucleotides outside the gene matches: 11. Germline loops: CDR1 MNHNY, CDR2 SVGAGI (reference sequence). This CDR3 is CASSYSALAGVGSSYNEQFF. CDR3 nucleotides: TGTGCCAGCAGTTACTCGGCCCTAGCGGGAGTCGGGAGCTCCTACAATGAGCAGTTCTTC.

This clonotype was counted ten times or more. V usage is TRBV7-2 and J usage is TRBJ2-1; 9 bases map to TRBD2. CDR1 is SGHTA and CDR2 is FQGNSA in the germline V gene. The CDR3 spans 18 residues. The J segment lost 5 bases and the V segment lost 2 bases, leaving 13 bases of the junction unmatched. The CDR3 region has the DNA TGTGCCAGCAGCTTAAAGGTTCGGGGGACTAGCTTCGACAATGAGCAGTTCTTC. This sequence encodes CASSLKVRGTSFDNEQFF.

This clonotype has ten or more counts. The chain links TRBV12-3 or TRBV12-4 to TRBJ1-1; 8 nucleotides agree with TRBD1. Trimming at V came to 6 bases and at J to 0 bases, leaving 3 bases not matched to a gene. CDR3 size: 14 residues. CDR3 amino acids: CASSRQGLNTEAFF. As DNA, the CDR3 is TGTGCCAGCAGCAGACAGGGGCTGAACACTGAAGCTTTCTTT.

The CDR3 spells CASSPTSGRTLPLYNEQFF. The DNA of the CDR3 is TGTGCCAGCAGCCCGACTAGCGGGAGGACCTTGCCCCTCTATAATGAGCAGTTCTTC. The chain is built from TRBV13 and TRBJ2-1; 13 bases map to TRBD2. The germline V gene has CDR1 PRHDT and CDR2 FYEKMQ (reference sequence). This CDR3 has 19 residues. The V segment lost 5 bases and the J segment 7 bases; nucleotides outside the gene matches: 17.

This clonotype showed up many times. This sequence joins TRBV20-1 and TRBJ2-7; D unclear. The CDR3 totals 11 residues. The germline V gene has CDR1 DFQATT and CDR2 SNEGSKA (reference sequence). V gave up 5 bases and J gave up 2 bases, with 7 bases separating them. The CDR3 region has the DNA TGCAGTGCTGCGGCGACCTACGAGCAGTACTTC. It is translated as CSAAATYEQYF.

The genes are TRBV11-2 and TRBJ1-1; 7 nucleotides align to TRBD1. V was pared by 3 bases and J by 5 bases, with 6 bases of the junction left unmatched. The CDR3 consists of 14 residues. Germline loops: CDR1 SGHAT, CDR2 FQNNGV. CDR3 sequence: CASSFLRQGTEAFF. The CDR3 nucleotides read TGTGCCAGCAGCTTCCTAAGACAGGGAACTGAAGCTTTCTTT.

The sample holds many counts of this clonotype. The chain recombines TRBV30 with TRBJ1-5; D is undetermined. Germline V gene lookup returns CDR1 GTSNPN and CDR2 SVGIG (reference sequence). V lost 0 bases and J 5 bases, leaving 8 bases between the germline ends. CDR3 length equals 13 residues. In DNA, the CDR3 is TGTGCCTGGAGTGTCGGTCGGGATCAGCCCCAGCATTTT. Translation gives CAWSVGRDQPQHF.

V is TRBV12-3 or TRBV12-4 and J is TRBJ2-1; D remains unclear. V was shortened by 1 base and J by 6 bases, with 4 bases between the two germline ends. This CDR3 is 12 amino acids long. CDR3 nucleotide sequence: TGTGCCAGCAGTTTAGACGTCAATGAGCAGTTCTTC. Its protein product is CASSLDVNEQFF.

This clonotype was seen a handful of times. V gene TRBV19 combines with J gene TRBJ1-5; possible D gene TRBD1, 6 bases. This CDR3 contains 16 residues. Germline CDR1 is LNHDA and CDR2 is SQIVND (reference sequence). The V end was cut by 0 bases, the J end by 3 bases, with 12 bases between. The CDR3 is CASSIEGQFTNQPQHF. CDR3 nucleotide sequence: TGTGCCAGTAGTATAGAAGGACAGTTTACCAATCAGCCCCAGCATTTT. The full variable domain, completed using reference TRBV19 and TRBJ1-5, is DGGITQSPKYLFRKEGQNVTLSCEQNLNHDAMYWYRQDPGQGLRLIYYSQIVNDFQKGDIAEGYSVSREKKESFPLTVTSAQKNPTAFYLCASSIEGQFTNQPQHFGDGTRLSIL.

The chain recombines TRBV2 with TRBJ2-5; D is uncertain. CDR3 length: 12 residues. CDR1 is SNHLY and CDR2 is FYNNEI in the germline V gene. With 4 bases removed from V and 10 bases from J, the gap between germline ends came to 13 bases. This CDR3 is CASSGTGTIQYF. CDR3 nucleotides: TGTGCCAGCAGTGGAACGGGCACAATCCAGTACTTC. Filled out from reference TRBV2 and TRBJ2-5, the complete variable domain reads EPEVTQTPSHQVTQMGQEVILRCVPISNHLYFYWYRQILGQKVEFLVSFYNNEISEKSEIFDDQFSVERPDGSNFTLKIRSTKLEDSAMYFCASSGTGTIQYFGPGTRLLVL.

This clonotype has only a few counts. V is TRBV12-3 or TRBV12-4 and J is TRBJ1-6; 7 nucleotides agree with TRBD1. V dropped 7 bases and J dropped 6; count of bases not matched to a gene: 3. The CDR3 extends over 13 amino acids. CDR3 DNA sequence: TGTGCCAGCACGGGACAGCTTAATTCACCCCTCCACTTT. This sequence encodes CASTGQLNSPLHF.

This clonotype has only a few counts. The chain carries TRBV29-1 and TRBJ2-3; a weak D match, TRBD1 (6 bases). The CDR3 covers 15 residues. Germline V lookup: CDR1 SQVTM, CDR2 ANQGSEA. Trimming pared 4 bases from V and 1 base from J, leaving 15 bases between. The CDR3 DNA is TGCAGCGTTGGTTTTCAGGGGCTTCGCACAGATACGCAGTATTTT. Translation: CSVGFQGLRTDTQYF.

This chain joins TRBV12-3 or TRBV12-4 and TRBJ1-5; D is ambiguous. V lost 2 bases and J 0 bases, leaving 5 bases between the germline ends. The CDR3 length is 14 residues. The DNA for the CDR3 is TGTGCCAGCAGTTTATCGGGTAGCAATCAGCCCCAGCATTTT. It encodes CASSLSGSNQPQHF.

There are a few counts of this clonotype. The chain joins TRBV6-5 to TRBJ2-3; the D is unclear. V shed 8 bases and J shed 0 bases, with 15 bases lying between them. CDR3 length: 15 amino acids. Germline V gives CDR1 MNHEY, CDR2 SVGAGI. The CDR3 DNA reads TGTGCCAGCGGGAACATCCCCCAGAGCACAGATACGCAGTATTTT. Translation: CASGNIPQSTDTQYF.

The genes are TRBV11-2 and TRBJ2-5; D unresolved. V was clipped by 5 bases and J by 5 bases, with 15 bases between them. This CDR3 comprises 14 residues. The germline gives CDR1 SGHAT, CDR2 FQNNGV. This chain's CDR3 is CASSPGFPTETQYF. CDR3 sequence (DNA): TGTGCCAGCAGCCCCGGATTCCCGACGGAGACCCAGTACTTC.

J is TRBJ2-7 and V is TRBV12-3 or TRBV12-4, with D possibly matching TRBD2 (6 bases). The CDR3 runs to 13 residues. Deletions cut 5 bases from V and 3 bases from J, with 11 bases between. Here the CDR3 reads CASSPTTSYEQYF. CDR3 coding DNA: TGTGCCAGCAGTCCTACGACTAGCTACGAGCAGTACTTC.

A few counts support this clonotype. The chain joins TRBV11-1 to TRBJ2-1, with TRBD2 matching over 9 bases. Germline V gene sequence: CDR1 SGHAT, CDR2 FQDESV (reference sequence). The CDR3 extends over 15 amino acids. V lost 5 bases and J lost 4; bases outside the gene matches: 6. The CDR3 reads CASSPAGGIYNEQFF. CDR3 sequence (DNA): TGTGCCAGCAGCCCCGCGGGGGGGATTTACAATGAGCAGTTCTTC.

This sequence joins TRBV7-9 and TRBJ2-2; no clear D gene. The germline V and J ends were trimmed by 5 bases and 0 bases, with 13 bases remaining between them. Germline values: CDR1 SEHNR, CDR2 FQNEAQ (reference sequence). This CDR3 is built from 16 residues. DNA of the CDR3: TGTGCCAGCAGCCCCACGTTTGGTACGAACACCGGGGAGCTGTTTTTT. Translation gives CASSPTFGTNTGELFF.

V and J are TRBV10-3 and TRBJ1-2; D is unclear. The ends were cut back, 2 bases at V and 5 bases at J, with 9 bases in the middle. Looked up from germline, CDR1 is ENHRY and CDR2 is SYGVKD. The CDR3 extends over 13 amino acids. The CDR3 nucleotides are TGTGCCATCAGTGAGAGGACTGTTTATGGCTACACCTTC. Its protein product is CAISERTVYGYTF.

There are many counts of this clonotype. The chain carries TRBV9 and TRBJ1-6; D possibly corresponds to TRBD1 (5 bases). The V gene's germline CDR1 is SGDLS and CDR2 YYNGEE. This CDR3 contains 14 residues. V dropped 0 bases and J dropped 8 bases, with 9 bases sitting between them. This CDR3 is CASSVGGFDSPLHF. Here the CDR3 DNA reads TGTGCCAGCAGCGTAGGGGGCTTTGATTCACCCCTCCACTTT.

The J gene is TRBJ2-7, the V gene TRBV6-5, with D perhaps given as TRBD1 or TRBD2 (6 bases each). Trimming shortened V by 5 bases and J by 0 bases, and 11 bases separated the two germline ends. The germline V gene encodes CDR1 MNHEY and CDR2 SVGAGI. The CDR3 is made up of 14 amino acids. For the CDR3, the DNA is TGTGCCAGCAGTCAGTGGGGGGCCTCCTACGAGCAGTACTTC. It yields the protein CASSQWGASYEQYF.

This clonotype has more than one count but fewer than ten. The chain couples TRBV20-1 to TRBJ1-5; 7 bases fit TRBD1. The germline gives CDR1 DFQATT, CDR2 SNEGSKA (reference sequence). J gave up 4 bases and V 5 bases, and 11 bases lay outside the gene matches. This CDR3 has 15 amino acids. CDR3 sequence reads: CSARTGTARNQPQHF. CDR3 DNA sequence: TGCAGTGCTCGGACCGGGACAGCAAGAAATCAGCCCCAGCATTTT.